Below are 5 T cell receptor beta chains sequenced from a single sample in a study of CD8 T cells in ankylosing spondylitis. Findings of the study overall: In ankylosing spondylitis blood, a motif of roughly eight highly homologous TCR beta variants appeared characteristic.

TCRdb ran MiXCR on the 5' RACE reads and lists one entry per CDR3 protein. Of roughly 700,000 distinct CDR3 sequences in the sample, around a fifth were seen once. No cognate antigen is known for these TCRs. Sequences were obtained from blood, either unsorted or a sorted T cell fraction (not recorded which). These receptor sequences come from a male donor with ankylosing spondylitis.

The chain has TRBV27 and TRBJ2-4; weak D call: TRBD2 (6 bases). CDR3 length equals 13 residues. The ends were cut back, 8 bases at V and 8 bases at J, with 16 bases in the middle. Germline CDR1 MNHEY, CDR2 SMNVEV (reference sequence). The CDR3 protein is CASGQRELDIQYF. CDR3 bases: TGTGCCAGCGGTCAACGGGAGCTTGACATTCAGTACTTC.

This clonotype has just a few counts. The V gene is TRBV29-1, the J gene TRBJ2-1; 8 bases map to TRBD2. Germline V gene lookup returns CDR1 SQVTM and CDR2 ANQGSEA. Trimming cost V 7 bases and J 7 bases; bases outside gene matches: 12. The CDR3 contains 14 residues. CDR3 sequence reads: CSDNRPAGDNEQFF. The CDR3, as DNA: TGCAGCGACAACCGGCCAGCGGGAGATAATGAGCAGTTCTTC.

The V call is TRBV27, the J call TRBJ2-4, with D possibly TRBD2 on 6 matching bases. Per germline, CDR1 MNHEY and CDR2 SMNVEV (reference sequence). This CDR3 is built from 15 residues. V lost 2 bases to trimming and J lost 0 bases, with 8 bases between them. CDR3 in amino acids: CASSLRGLAKNIQYF. The DNA of the CDR3 is TGTGCCAGCAGTTTACGGGGGTTAGCCAAAAACATTCAGTACTTC.

The chain combines TRBV5-1 with TRBJ2-7; D remains unclear. CDR3 size: 14 residues. From germline, CDR1 is SGHRS and CDR2 YFSETQ. Trimming removed 0 bases from V and 1 base from J, with 8 bases in between. CDR3 amino acids: CASSLAAKSYEQYF. The DNA of the CDR3 is TGCGCCAGCAGCTTGGCCGCGAAATCCTACGAGCAGTACTTC. Full variable domain (outside the CDR3, taken from reference TRBV5-1 and TRBJ2-7): KAGVTQTPRYLIKTRGQQVTLSCSPISGHRSVSWYQQTPGQGLQFLFEYFSETQRNKGNFPGRFSGRQFSNSRSEMNVSTLELGDSALYLCASSLAAKSYEQYFGPGTRLTVT.

This clonotype has ten or more counts. Its ends do not fully match the called genes, so a read error is possible. The chain combines TRBV11-3 with TRBJ1-1; D is perhaps TRBD1 (5 bases). The CDR3 covers 15 residues. Germline CDR1 SGHNT, CDR2 YENEEA. CDR3 nucleotide sequence: TGCGCCAGCAGCCTGGGGACCGCGATGAACACTGAAGCTTTCTTT. Translation: CASSLGTAMNTEAFF.